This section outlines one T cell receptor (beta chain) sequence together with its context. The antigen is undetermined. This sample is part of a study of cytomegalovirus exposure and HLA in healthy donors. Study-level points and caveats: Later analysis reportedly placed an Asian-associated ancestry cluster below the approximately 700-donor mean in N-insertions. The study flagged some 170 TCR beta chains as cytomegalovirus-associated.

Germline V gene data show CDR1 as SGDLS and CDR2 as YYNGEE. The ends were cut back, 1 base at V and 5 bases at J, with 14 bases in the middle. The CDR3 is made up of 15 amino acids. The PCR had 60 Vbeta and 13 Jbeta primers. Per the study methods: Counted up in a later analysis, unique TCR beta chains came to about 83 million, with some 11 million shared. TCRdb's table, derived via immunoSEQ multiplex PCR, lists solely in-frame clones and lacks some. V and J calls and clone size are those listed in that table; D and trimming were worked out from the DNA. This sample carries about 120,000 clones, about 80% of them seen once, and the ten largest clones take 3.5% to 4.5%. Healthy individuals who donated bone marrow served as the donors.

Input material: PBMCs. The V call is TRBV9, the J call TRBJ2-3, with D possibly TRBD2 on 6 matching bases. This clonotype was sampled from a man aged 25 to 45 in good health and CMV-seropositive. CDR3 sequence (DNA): TGTGCCAGCAGCGTATTAGCGGACCGAGGAGATACGCAGTATTTT. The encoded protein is CASSVLADRGDTQYF.